Following are 25 T cell receptor beta chains from one sample sequenced in a study of cytomegalovirus exposure and HLA in healthy donors. PCR primers comprised 60 Vbeta and 13 Jbeta primers. Measured with immunoSEQ multiplex PCR; TCRdb has only the in-frame clones, and not every one. The sample table includes 55,000 to 85,000 clones. Input material: PBMCs. These receptors all stem from a female donor in good health and CMV-seropositive.

The V gene is TRBV4-3, the J gene TRBJ1-3, with D unresolved. V lost 0 bases and J 2 bases, leaving 11 bases between the germline ends. Per the germline V gene, CDR1 is LGHNA and CDR2 is YSLEER. This CDR3 contains 16 residues. The CDR3: CASSQDGASAGNTIYF. CDR3 coding DNA: TGCGCCAGCAGCCAAGATGGAGCCAGTGCTGGAAACACCATATATTTT.

In regard to this clone: A junction boundary mismatches the germline segment, possibly from a read error. The sample holds other DNA sequences that translate to the same CDR3. The rearrangement links TRBV6-1 to TRBJ1-6; TRBD1 agrees at 7 bases. The length of the CDR3 is 15 residues. Germline V gene data show CDR1 as MNHNS and CDR2 as SASEGT. The CDR3 nucleotides are TGTGCCAGCAGTGAAGGGACAGGTGATAATTCACCCCTACACTTT. Translated: CASSEGTGDNSPLHF.

This chain connects TRBV30 to TRBJ1-5; possible D gene TRBD1, 5 bases. Between the trimmed V and J ends, which lost 2 bases and 4 bases, there was a span of 9 bases. In germline, CDR1 is GTSNPN, CDR2 SVGIG (reference sequence). CDR3 length: 13 amino acids. CDR3 amino acids: CAWSSGGNQPQHF. The CDR3, as DNA: TGTGCCTGGAGTAGCGGGGGGAATCAGCCCCAGCATTTT.

The chain recombines TRBV10-3 with TRBJ1-2; TRBD1 matches at 7 bases. The V and J ends lost 2 bases and 3 bases, in that order; junction bases with no gene match: 6. There are 15 residues in the CDR3. Germline V lookup: CDR1 ENHRY, CDR2 SYGVKD. The CDR3 is CAISEEVGQHYGYTF. CDR3 in DNA: TGTGCCATCAGTGAGGAGGTGGGACAGCACTATGGCTACACCTTC.

The chain couples TRBV5-4 to TRBJ2-7; D perhaps matches TRBD2 (5 bases). V was cut by 4 bases and J by 5 bases, with 16 bases left in between. The CDR3 extends over 14 amino acids. CDR1 is SGHNT and CDR2 is YYREEE in the germline V gene (reference sequence). CDR3 DNA sequence: TGTGCCAGCAGCGCGGACCCAGGAGGCCACGAGCAGTACTTC. Translating gives CASSADPGGHEQYF.

V and J are TRBV19 and TRBJ2-7, with D perhaps TRBD2 (5 bases). V lost 5 bases and J 2 bases, leaving 13 bases between the germline ends. The CDR3 spans 14 residues. CDR1 is LNHDA, CDR2 SQIVND, per germline (reference sequence). The chain's CDR3 is CASSLTEGPYEQYF. As DNA, the CDR3 is TGTGCCAGTAGTCTCACAGAGGGCCCCTACGAGCAGTACTTC. The full variable domain, its missing parts supplied by reference TRBV19 and TRBJ2-7, is DGGITQSPKYLFRKEGQNVTLSCEQNLNHDAMYWYRQDPGQGLRLIYYSQIVNDFQKGDIAEGYSVSREKKESFPLTVTSAQKNPTAFYLCASSLTEGPYEQYFGPGTRLTVT.

For the CDR3, the DNA is TGTGCCTGGACCCCGAGGAACGTATATGGCTACACCTTC. This gives the protein CAWTPRNVYGYTF. This rearrangement joins TRBV30 to TRBJ1-2; D not resolved. The CDR3 is made up of 13 amino acids. The V end lost 4 bases, the J end lost 5 bases, and 14 bases lay between the germline ends. Germline V gene sequence: CDR1 GTSNPN, CDR2 SVGIG (reference sequence).

V is TRBV5-4 and J is TRBJ1-1; 8 nucleotides agree with TRBD1. The V gene end was trimmed by 0 bases and the J gene end by 1 base; junction bases not matched to a gene: 5. Germline V gene data show CDR1 as SGHNT and CDR2 as YYREEE (reference sequence). CDR3 length: 16 residues. CDR3 sequence (DNA): TGTGCCAGCAGCTTGGGACAGGGGACGGGGAACACTGAAGCTTTCTTT. This sequence encodes CASSLGQGTGNTEAFF.

The gene calls are TRBV30 and TRBJ1-2; weak D call: TRBD1 (5 bases). The CDR3 sequence is 13 residues long. The V gene's germline CDR1 is GTSNPN and CDR2 SVGIG (reference sequence). V dropped 4 bases and J dropped 8 bases, with 17 bases sitting between them. This chain's CDR3 is CAWTRGWGDGYTF. The DNA for the CDR3 is TGTGCCTGGACCCGGGGTTGGGGGGACGGCTACACCTTC.

The chain recombines TRBV7-6 with TRBJ1-1, with D uncertain. The germline V gene encodes CDR1 SGHVS and CDR2 FNYEAQ. V was pared by 4 bases and J by 10 bases, with 22 bases between. This CDR3 contains 15 residues. The CDR3 DNA reads as TGTGCCAGCAGCTCAAATTCGGGGTCTGGGCTGGGAGCTTTCTTT. As protein: CASSSNSGSGLGAFF.

This chain links TRBV28 with TRBJ1-1; no definite D call. Germline CDR1 is MDHEN and CDR2 is SYDVKM. V dropped 2 bases and J dropped 7 bases, with 11 bases sitting between them. This CDR3 spans 13 amino acids. The CDR3 DNA follows: TGTGCCAGCAGTTTACTCGGGTCAGATGAAGCTTTCTTT. Translated: CASSLLGSDEAFF.

The chain carries TRBV10-3 and TRBJ1-3, with D possibly matching TRBD1 (6 bases). The ends were cut back, 5 bases at V and 0 bases at J, with 11 bases in the middle. CDR3 length equals 15 residues. Germline values: CDR1 ENHRY, CDR2 SYGVKD. The CDR3 protein is CAISSGQTSGNTIYF. The CDR3 DNA is TGTGCCATCAGTTCCGGACAGACCTCTGGAAACACCATATATTTT.

The rearrangement links TRBV7-9 to TRBJ1-2; D unclear. V gave up 5 bases and J gave up 3 bases, with 7 bases separating them. This CDR3 spans 12 amino acids. Germline assignment: CDR1 SEHNR and CDR2 FQNEAQ (reference sequence). Written as DNA, the CDR3 is TGTGCCAGCAGCCCAGTGGACTATGGCTACACCTTC. Protein sequence: CASSPVDYGYTF.

The gene calls are TRBV5-4 and TRBJ2-7; TRBD2 matches at 7 bases. CDR1 SGHNT and CDR2 YYREEE come from the germline V gene (reference sequence). V lost 4 bases to trimming and J lost 1 base; unmatched junction nucleotides: 8. The CDR3 has 15 amino acids. The CDR3 is CASSPPAGHSYEQYF. The CDR3 nucleotides read TGTGCCAGCAGCCCCCCAGCGGGGCATTCCTACGAGCAGTACTTC. The variable domain in full, with the rest retrieved from reference TRBV5-4 and TRBJ2-7, is ETGVTQSPTHLIKTRGQQVTLRCSSQSGHNTVSWYQQALGQGPQFIFQYYREEENGRGNFPPRFSGLQFPNYSSELNVNALELDDSALYLCASSPPAGHSYEQYFGPGTRLTVT.

This chain uses TRBV9 with TRBJ2-7, with 7 bases identical to TRBD2. This CDR3 is 15 amino acids long. J was trimmed by 7 bases and V by 4 bases; bases with no gene match: 14. The V gene's germline CDR1 is SGDLS and CDR2 YYNGEE. This chain's CDR3 is CASSPRDYTSGEQYF. The CDR3 DNA reads TGTGCCAGCAGCCCCAGGGACTACACCTCGGGGGAGCAGTACTTC.

The chain couples TRBV7-2 to TRBJ2-3, with D possibly being TRBD2 (5 bases). The V end lost 5 bases, the J end lost 2 bases, and 23 bases lay between the germline ends. Per the germline V gene, CDR1 is SGHTA and CDR2 is FQGNSA. This CDR3 has 18 residues. The CDR3 region has the DNA TGTGCCAGCAGCCCTCGTTCTCTGGCGGGTAGACCCACAGATACGCAGTATTTT. Its protein product is CASSPRSLAGRPTDTQYF.

This sequence joins TRBV6-4 and TRBJ2-1, with 8 bases aligning to TRBD2. Germline V CDR1 and CDR2: MRHNA, SNTAGT. This CDR3 is 17 amino acids long. With 5 bases clipped from V and 5 bases from J, the junction kept 14 bases outside the gene matches. In DNA form, the CDR3 reads TGTGCCAGCAGTCCGCATCGGAGCGGGAGTTCCGACAATGAGCAGTTCTTC. It codes for CASSPHRSGSSDNEQFF.

The chain carries TRBV30 and TRBJ1-5, with a weak D call TRBD1 (5 bases). CDR3 length: 15 residues. Trimming cost V 0 bases and J 0 bases, with 9 bases left between them. Germline V gene sequence: CDR1 GTSNPN, CDR2 SVGIG (reference sequence). The CDR3 sequence is CAWSVRTLSNQPQHF. In DNA, the CDR3 is TGTGCCTGGAGTGTCCGGACACTTAGCAATCAGCCCCAGCATTTT.

In nucleotides, the CDR3 is TGTGCCAGCAGTGAAGCTTCGGGTCAGCCCCAGCATTTT. Residues: CASSEASGQPQHF. V and J are TRBV6-1 and TRBJ1-5; D unclear. V lost 0 bases and J 6 bases, leaving 6 bases between the germline ends. The germline V gene has CDR1 MNHNS and CDR2 SASEGT. This CDR3 is 13 amino acids long.

V and J are TRBV5-1 and TRBJ2-5; 8 nucleotides match TRBD1. CDR1 and CDR2 (germline): SGHRS, YFSETQ. This CDR3 spans 14 amino acids. Trimming took 7 bases from V and 1 from J; bases not matched to a gene: 6. The CDR3 nucleotides are TGCGCCAGCGCCATACAGGGGGTCCAAGAGACCCAGTACTTC. Translating gives CASAIQGVQETQYF.

The chain couples TRBV9 to TRBJ1-5; D may be TRBD1 (5 bases). The CDR3 contains 15 residues. CDR1 is SGDLS and CDR2 is YYNGEE in the germline V gene. V shed 0 bases and J shed 4 bases, with 11 bases lying between them. The CDR3, as DNA: TGTGCCAGCAGCGTAGGGGGGGACTTTAATCAGCCCCAGCATTTT. Its translation: CASSVGGDFNQPQHF.

The V and J genes are TRBV6-6 and TRBJ2-3, with TRBD2 matching 7 bases. Trimming took 0 bases from V and 5 from J; bases not matched to a gene: 5. The germline V gene encodes CDR1 MNHNY and CDR2 SVGAGI (reference sequence). The CDR3 totals 15 residues. CDR3: CASSYSGGTGDTQYF. For the CDR3, the DNA is TGTGCCAGCAGTTACTCGGGAGGGACCGGAGATACGCAGTATTTT.

The V call is TRBV5-1, the J call TRBJ2-5; D perhaps matches TRBD2 (5 bases). Germline CDR1 and CDR2: SGHRS and YFSETQ. The V end was cut by 4 bases, the J end by 4 bases, with 14 bases between. There are 14 residues in the CDR3. CDR3 region: CASSQGPGGETQYF. The CDR3 bases are TGCGCCAGCAGCCAAGGTCCAGGAGGAGAGACCCAGTACTTC.

V and J are TRBV18 and TRBJ2-7; D call uncertain. Looked up from germline, CDR1 is KGHSH and CDR2 is LQKENI. V lost 2 bases and J 2 bases, leaving 16 bases between the germline ends. The CDR3 totals 16 residues. CDR3 residues: CASSPAVRVLTYEQYF. The CDR3 nucleotides read TGTGCCAGCTCACCAGCGGTCCGGGTTCTCACCTACGAGCAGTACTTC. The full variable domain, its missing parts supplied by reference TRBV18 and TRBJ2-7, is NAGVMQNPRHLVRRRGQEARLRCSPMKGHSHVYWYRQLPEEGLKFMVYLQKENIIDESGMPKERFSAEFPKEGPSILRIQQVVRGDSAAYFCASSPAVRVLTYEQYFGPGTRLTVT.

The chain is built from TRBV5-1 and TRBJ2-1, with 16 bases lining up with TRBD2. J lost 9 bases, V lost 4 bases, and 4 bases had no gene match. The CDR3 covers 15 residues. Germline values: CDR1 SGHRS, CDR2 YFSETQ. CDR3 bases: TGCGCCAGCAGCCCGGGACTAGCGGGAGGGACTGAGCAGTTCTTC. Amino acids: CASSPGLAGGTEQFF.